This T cell receptor (beta chain) was observed in a study of T cell clonotyping in hematopoietic cell transplantation. Study-level points and caveats: Pathologically expanded recipient clonotypes increased progressively from day 30 to day 180 as diversity fell. At the given depth, recipient repertoires were over 97% de novo clonotypes.

Blood collection times were about day -28 and days 30, 100, 180 posttransplant. Here immunoSEQ multiplex PCR was the method, and the copy in TCRdb shows in-frame clones only, minus some. The table records approximately 10,000 clones, about 54% of them present only once. Comments on this clone: As yet, its antigen is unknown.

Deletions cut 1 base from V and 8 bases from J, with 2 bases between. The germline gives CDR1 MNHNS, CDR2 SASEGT. This CDR3 has 10 amino acids. Sequencing was performed on peripheral blood mononuclear cells, taken 100 days after allogeneic stem cell transplant. This rearrangement joins TRBV6-1 to TRBJ1-2; no clear D. This TCR was recovered from a female patient between 50 and 59 years old who had an allogeneic stem cell transplant from an unrelated donor, so the T cells may come from the graft donor. Some clones in this sample may be carry-over from other donors' samples. CDR3 bases: TGTGCCAGCAGTGAAGTAGGCTACACCTTC. Residues: CASSEVGYTF.